These 3 T cell receptor beta chains came from one sample sequenced in a study of cytomegalovirus exposure and HLA in healthy donors. Vbeta (60) and Jbeta (13) primers were used in the PCR. TCRdb's table, derived via immunoSEQ multiplex PCR, lists solely in-frame clones and lacks some. The sample holds about 89,000 clones, approximately 63% seen once. Material: PBMCs. Receptor source: a woman in her thirties in good health and CMV-seronegative.

This chain uses TRBV6-1 with TRBJ1-2; tentatively, D is TRBD1 (6 bases). The CDR3 totals 15 residues. Trimming stripped 7 bases from V and 5 bases from J, with 20 bases between. In germline, CDR1 is MNHNS, CDR2 SASEGT. CDR3 nucleotide sequence: TGTGCCAGCAAAAGGGGTAACGGACAGCCTTATGGCTACACCTTC. Residues: CASKRGNGQPYGYTF.

The chain employs TRBV6-5 and TRBJ1-1; maybe TRBD1 (6 bases). Trimming left V 4 bases short and J 1 base short, with 7 bases between. The CDR3 is 13 amino acids. Germline loops: CDR1 MNHEY, CDR2 SVGAGI. The CDR3 spells CASSSTGNTEAFF. In DNA form, the CDR3 reads TGTGCCAGCAGTTCGACAGGGAACACTGAAGCTTTCTTT.

V gene TRBV19 combines with J gene TRBJ1-2, with D perhaps TRBD1 (6 bases). In germline, CDR1 is LNHDA, CDR2 SQIVND (reference sequence). V was shortened by 10 bases and J by 7 bases, with 22 bases between the two germline ends. CDR3 length: 14 amino acids. The CDR3 coding sequence is TGTGCCATCCCCCAGGGGAAGGATTCTACTGGCTACACCTTC. This codes for CAIPQGKDSTGYTF.